This T cell receptor beta chain is from a study of shared clonotypes between healthy human individuals. Study-wide points: Depth was large, yet rarefaction showed that sorted-subset sequencing was incomplete.

Concerning this clone: What it binds is not known.

Method: immunoSEQ multiplex PCR; TCRdb's copy keeps in-frame clones and lacks some. The profile shows millions of clones, approximately 95% of them singletons. Only CD45RO-negative cells positively selected for CCR7 counted as naive CD8 cells, so terminally differentiated effector memory CD45RA+ cells were excluded. There are 16 residues in the CDR3. Germline loops: CDR1 SGDLS, CDR2 YYNGEE. With V trimmed by 0 bases and J by 6 bases, 8 bases remained unmatched. This sequence originates from a man between 18 and 35 years old in good health. The chain joins TRBV9 to TRBJ2-1; TRBD2 agrees at 8 bases. Sequencing was performed on naive CD8+ T cells sorted from blood. This chain's CDR3 is CASSVAGSGRLNEQFF. CDR3 nucleotides: TGTGCCAGCAGCGTAGCGGGCAGCGGGAGACTCAATGAGCAGTTCTTC.